The sequence of this T cell receptor (beta chain) was determined in a study of T cell responses to AZD1222 COVID-19 vaccine (dated by TCRdb to 2020 to 2022). Broadly, across the study: A total of approximately 240 trial participants underwent TCR sequencing, of whom 200 to 220 received two doses of AZD1222 and about 25 received two doses of the MenACWY control vaccine. Trial participants were enrolled by age into subgroups of 18-55, 56-69 and 70-plus years, and roughly 150, 30 and 60 TCR-sequenced participants, respectively, were included in these subgroups. General conclusions and limits of the study: CD4 TCRs associated with the vaccine covered the entire spike protein, and the dominant responses were in regions 160-218 and 743-854. Conclusions about previously exposed vaccinees were limited because only a handful of AZD1222 recipients were SARS-CoV-2 seropositive at baseline. After two AZD1222 doses, both the breadth and the depth of spike-specific TCRs were significantly higher than at day 0 and than in MenACWY recipients. Because no samples from the day 14 peak response were available, repertoires could be characterized only after the peak T cell response. In the small 56-69-year group, the increase in depth fell short of significance, most likely because of low power. Reportedly, close to half of the unique spike-specific TCRs recognized epitopes lying outside the regions that are mutated in the B.1.351 and B.1.1.7 variants. Most participants were white British and females outnumbered males, and the authors suggested that clonal diversity may have been underestimated.

A remark on this clone: Its antigen remains unidentified. Base-call qualities are not available, and no considerably larger clone is one nucleotide away.

V is shortened by 4 bases, J by 0 bases, and the region joining them spans 18 bases. The CDR3, from cysteine to phenylalanine, totals 16 residues. Only CDR3 DNA is held: 48 bases, read in frame from base 1. Taken from the germline V gene, the CDR1 and CDR2 loops are SQVTM and ANQGSEA. Reading the label with the study, this specimen's time point is: about 28 days (+/-7) after the second vaccine dose. AZD1222 recipients given second doses at about 4 weeks or at about 12 weeks were pooled, since spike-specific TCR depth and breadth were not found to differ between the two schedules. Samples from vaccinated people were obtained from the UK trials COV001 and COV002, which included a single-blind randomized controlled phase 2/3 trial of AZD1222 (ChAdOx1 nCoV-19) in healthy adults. For TCRbeta chain sequencing, PBMC samples from trial participants were taken at day 0 and at day 28 after the second dose.

The CDR3 regions of human TCRbeta chains were analyzed by immunosequencing. On the study's bioinformatics: Repertoire TCRs were checked for matches against a reference library of SARS-CoV-2-specific TCRs that had been generated using the MIRA antigen-specificity platform. Breadth was defined as the fraction of unique TCRs that were SARS-CoV-2-associated. Depth was defined as the fraction of total T cells that were SARS-CoV-2-associated. Using the MIRA data, each spike-specific TCR was assigned both to the spike region to which the TCR was reactive and to a CD4 or CD8 class. Log10-transformed breadth and depth values were compared by one-way ANOVA with Sidak's multiple comparisons tests. This is the immuneACCESS table as TCRdb keeps it, with only in-frame sequences that have V and J called. A part of the clones is gone; compared with another copy, unresolved V genes explain less than half, and the rest is unexplained. V and J calls and clone size are given by that table; D and trimming were obtained from the DNA. This sample is represented by about 85,000 clones; less than 95% of them were singletons. The ten largest make up 8% of the sample.

The chain uses TRBV29-1 and TRBJ1-2, and perhaps TRBD1 as D gene, on 6 matching bases. The specimen was peripheral blood, collected 28 days after the second AZD1222 dose. The source is an adult who received the AZD1222 COVID-19 vaccine. In nucleotide form, the sequence is TGCAGCGTTGCCCGGGACACGACGTTAGCTAACTATGGCTACACCTTC. Its protein is CSVARDTTLANYGYTF.